Below, one TCR beta chain is given with its context. Its specificity is not known. These data come from a study of CD8+ T cells in alopecia areata. The overall study: Patients in the treated group were given tofacitinib by mouth, 5 to 10 mg twice a day.

In each case, RNA was isolated and then reverse transcribed into cDNA as the sequencing template. Sequencing was performed with immunoSEQ multiplex PCR; in TCRdb, only in-frame clones are kept and a portion is missing. Here the sample spans 150,000 to 200,000 clones, about 66% being singletons. General study findings and limits: For lesional scalp, especially alopecia totalis/universalis, clonality was higher than in normal scalp. Scalp repertoires also include resident alphabeta T cells from normal skin.

Isolation of CD4+ and CD8+ T cells from PBMCs was achieved by sorting. Deletions cut 2 bases from V and 2 bases from J, with 9 bases between. The germline V gene has CDR1 SEHNR and CDR2 FQNEAQ (reference sequence). The CDR3 consists of 15 residues. This receptor was taken from a human donor with alopecia areata. This chain uses TRBV7-9 with TRBJ1-4; D not resolved. The specimen comprised CD8+ T cells sorted from blood, sampled at week 0. DNA for the CDR3: TGTGCCAGCAGCTTAAAAAGTTCGACTAATGAAAAACTGTTTTTT. It encodes CASSLKSSTNEKLFF. Full variable domain (remainder filled in from reference TRBV7-9 and TRBJ1-4): DTGVSQNPRHKITKRGQNVTFRCDPISEHNRLYWYRQTLGQGPEFLTYFQNEAQLEKSRLLSDRFSAERPKGSFSTLEIQRTEQGDSAMYLCASSLKSSTNEKLFFGSGTQLSVL.